This T cell receptor (beta chain) was sequenced for a study of T cell repertoires in cytomegalovirus infection. Looking at the study overall: Both recently identified HLA-C-restricted and well-studied HLA-B-restricted CMV epitopes were used in the study. Indicated by public TCR beta signatures were CMV infection and matching HLA type. Study results and caveats: Dominant in the ex vivo response were TCR beta clonotypes restricted by HLA-C and specific for CMV.

TCRdb re-analysed the reads in MiXCR, keeping a single row per CDR3 protein. The repertoire holds about 770,000 distinct CDR3 sequences, with 25% to 35% as singletons. A few counts support this clonotype. Its specificity is unknown. The CDR3 spans 14 residues. Between the trimmed V and J ends, which lost 11 bases and 0 bases, there was a span of 13 bases. CDR1 and CDR2 from the germline V gene are SNHLY and FYNNEI. The chain recombines TRBV2 with TRBJ2-2; D gene uncertain. The TCR comes from a human donor in good health (CMV status not recorded). Some clones in this sample may be carry-over from other donors' samples. The specimen was cultured CD8+ T cells from PBMCs, collected from culture after CMV antigen stimulation. CDR3 DNA sequence: TGTGCCGCCCCGAGTGAGTCGAACACCGGGGAGCTGTTTTTT. This translates into CAAPSESNTGELFF.